These 5 T cell receptor beta chains were sequenced from one sample in a study of cytomegalovirus exposure and HLA in healthy donors. The PCR contained 60 Vbeta and 13 Jbeta primers. Libraries were prepared by immunoSEQ multiplex PCR; TCRdb keeps only in-frame clonotypes and omits some of them. The sample has about 89,000 clones, 55% to 65% seen once. Sequenced sample: PBMCs. The receptors were sampled from a human donor in good health.

The chain joins TRBV5-1 to TRBJ1-1; tentatively, D is TRBD1 (6 bases). The CDR3 is made up of 15 amino acids. CDR1 and CDR2 from the germline V gene are SGHRS and YFSETQ. V dropped 2 bases and J dropped 1 base, with 12 bases sitting between them. CDR3 nucleotides: TGCGCCAGCAGCTTTTTGGGGGACAAGAACACTGAAGCTTTCTTT. This sequence encodes CASSFLGDKNTEAFF. Drawing the rest from reference TRBV5-1 and TRBJ1-1, the complete variable domain is KAGVTQTPRYLIKTRGQQVTLSCSPISGHRSVSWYQQTPGQGLQFLFEYFSETQRNKGNFPGRFSGRQFSNSRSEMNVSTLELGDSALYLCASSFLGDKNTEAFFGQGTRLTVV.

This clone was observed a single time. J is TRBJ1-2 and V is TRBV4-3; no definite D call. The CDR3 has 15 amino acids. Trimming removed 0 bases at V and 3 bases at J, with 11 bases between. CDR1 is LGHNA and CDR2 is YSLEER in the germline V gene. This chain's CDR3 is CASSQEVQAYYGYTF. Here the CDR3 DNA reads TGCGCCAGCAGCCAAGAGGTCCAGGCCTACTATGGCTACACCTTC.

Only one count was recorded for this clone. This chain connects TRBV7-2 to TRBJ1-1; D is unclear. The CDR3 runs 13 residues. V was clipped by 5 bases and J by 5 bases, with 12 bases between them. The germline V gene has CDR1 SGHTA and CDR2 FQGNSA. CDR3 in amino acids: CASSGGRYTEAFF. The CDR3, as DNA: TGTGCCAGCAGCGGAGGGAGGTATACTGAAGCTTTCTTT. The variable domain in full, completed from reference TRBV7-2 and TRBJ1-1, reads GAGVSQSPSNKVTEKGKDVELRCDPISGHTALYWYRQSLGQGLEFLIYFQGNSAPDKSGLPSDRFSAERTGGSVSTLTIQRTQQEDSAVYLCASSGGRYTEAFFGQGTRLTVV.

The table lists this clone with a few counts. The chain employs TRBV18 and TRBJ1-5; possible D gene TRBD1, 6 bases. V dropped 8 bases and J dropped 2 bases, with 10 bases sitting between them. The CDR3 length is 13 residues. Per germline, CDR1 KGHSH and CDR2 LQKENI. CDR3 sequence reads: CASHGQRNQPQHF. As DNA, the CDR3 is TGTGCCAGCCACGGACAGCGCAATCAGCCCCAGCATTTT.

The chain carries TRBV7-2 and TRBJ2-7; 8 bases are a match to TRBD1. V trimming: 0 bases; J trimming: 4 bases; junction bases outside the gene matches: 5. The CDR3 is made up of 15 amino acids. Germline CDR1 reads SGHTA; CDR2 reads FQGNSA. DNA for the CDR3: TGTGCCAGCAGCTTAGCAGGGCAGGGGGCGTACGAGCAGTACTTC. Its translation: CASSLAGQGAYEQYF.